Shown below are 27 T cell receptor beta chains from a single sample sequenced in a study of blood T cell repertoires in COVID-19. TCRdb keeps only in-frame clones here, not all; method: immunoSEQ multiplex PCR. The sample gives approximately 100,000 clones, more than 80% of which show up once; around 1.1% is in the top ten. Material: peripheral blood. The source is a human donor in a cohort sampled during active COVID-19.

The rearrangement links TRBV7-2 to TRBJ2-7; weak D call: TRBD2 (5 bases). Trimming left V 5 bases short and J 4 bases short, with 15 bases between. CDR3 size: 14 residues. CDR1 and CDR2 (germline): SGHTA, FQGNSA. The chain's CDR3 is CASSLRNGDYEQYF. The DNA for the CDR3 is TGTGCCAGCAGCCTAAGGAACGGGGATTACGAGCAGTACTTC.

V and J are TRBV19 and TRBJ1-2; 7 bases match TRBD1. Germline CDR1 LNHDA, CDR2 SQIVND (reference sequence). CDR3 length: 15 residues. The trim removed 5 bases at V and 4 bases at J, leaving 10 bases unmatched. The CDR3 DNA sequence: TGTGCCAGTAGTGCCCTGACAGGGTTCGGCTATGGCTACACCTTC. Encoded protein: CASSALTGFGYGYTF.

V is TRBV5-4 and J is TRBJ2-2, with D maybe TRBD1 (5 bases). CDR3 length: 14 amino acids. Trimming took 6 bases from V and 1 from J, leaving 10 bases between them. Per the germline V gene, CDR1 is SGHNT and CDR2 is YYREEE (reference sequence). Here the CDR3 DNA reads TGTGCCAGCACCCCTGGACAGAACACCGGGGAGCTGTTTTTT. Amino acids: CASTPGQNTGELFF. The variable domain in full, with the rest retrieved from reference TRBV5-4 and TRBJ2-2, is ETGVTQSPTHLIKTRGQQVTLRCSSQSGHNTVSWYQQALGQGPQFIFQYYREEENGRGNFPPRFSGLQFPNYSSELNVNALELDDSALYLCASTPGQNTGELFFGEGSRLTVL.

The sample holds a few counts of this clone. The chain recombines TRBV5-6 with TRBJ1-1, with 7 bases fitting TRBD1. V was pared by 4 bases and J by 1 base, with 4 bases of the junction left unmatched. There are 14 residues in the CDR3. Germline CDR1 and CDR2: SGHDT and YYEEEE. CDR3 residues: CASSARGRNTEAFF. The CDR3, as DNA: TGTGCCAGCAGCGCAAGGGGGCGGAACACTGAAGCTTTCTTT.

This chain joins TRBV15 and TRBJ1-2; 7 bases are a match to TRBD1. The trim removed 5 bases at V and 4 bases at J, leaving 7 bases unmatched. The length of the CDR3 is 14 residues. The germline V gene has CDR1 LNHNV and CDR2 YYDKDF (reference sequence). CDR3 in amino acids: CATSPDRAAYGYTF. CDR3 nucleotide sequence: TGTGCCACCAGCCCCGACAGGGCGGCCTATGGCTACACCTTC.

This chain joins TRBV27 and TRBJ2-5; 9 positions match TRBD2. V lost 5 bases, J lost 5 bases, and 15 bases stayed unmatched. CDR1 is MNHEY, CDR2 SMNVEV, per germline (reference sequence). CDR3 length: 17 residues. In DNA form, the CDR3 reads TGTGCCAGCAGTCCCGATGGGAGCGGGGGGCCCCGGGAGACCCAGTACTTC. Protein product: CASSPDGSGGPRETQYF.

The V gene is TRBV19, the J gene TRBJ2-7; maybe TRBD2 (6 bases). CDR3 length: 15 residues. V dropped 3 bases and J dropped 3 bases, with 15 bases sitting between them. Germline V gene lookup returns CDR1 LNHDA and CDR2 SQIVND (reference sequence). The CDR3 is CASSIRPAGGYEQYF. Written as DNA, the CDR3 is TGTGCCAGTAGTATTCGGCCCGCCGGGGGCTACGAGCAGTACTTC.

This chain connects TRBV18 to TRBJ1-2; D call uncertain. Between the trimmed V and J ends, which lost 6 bases and 4 bases, there was a span of 12 bases. The V gene's germline CDR1 is KGHSH and CDR2 LQKENI. The CDR3 has 13 amino acids. The CDR3 reads CASSPTGSYGYTF. DNA for the CDR3: TGTGCCAGCTCGCCAACGGGAAGCTATGGCTACACCTTC.

The V call is TRBV6-5, the J call TRBJ2-1; 7 bases match TRBD2. Germline assignment: CDR1 MNHEY and CDR2 SVGAGI. The CDR3 has 15 residues. V shed 5 bases and J 4 bases; nucleotides not matched to a gene: 8. CDR3 nucleotide sequence: TGTGCCAGCAGTAATCCCGGGACTACATACAATGAGCAGTTCTTC. It codes for CASSNPGTTYNEQFF.

The rearrangement joins TRBV19 to TRBJ1-5; 10 positions match TRBD1. CDR3 length: 15 amino acids. Germline CDR1 and CDR2: LNHDA and SQIVND (reference sequence). With 3 bases clipped from V and 11 bases from J, the junction kept 10 bases outside the gene matches. The CDR3 here is CASSMSGTGVYSQHF. In DNA form, the CDR3 reads TGTGCCAGTAGTATGTCCGGGACAGGGGTATATTCCCAGCATTTT.

The table lists this clone with a count of one. The chain carries TRBV18 and TRBJ2-7; D possibly corresponds to TRBD2 (5 bases). The germline V and J ends were trimmed by 3 bases and 3 bases, with 15 bases remaining between them. The CDR3 is made up of 15 amino acids. The germline V gene has CDR1 KGHSH and CDR2 LQKENI. CDR3 coding DNA: TGTGCCAGCTCACCTATCCCGAGGGCCTACTACGAGCAGTACTTC. Amino acid sequence: CASSPIPRAYYEQYF.

The chain carries TRBV2 and TRBJ2-7; 8 positions agree with TRBD2. Germline loops: CDR1 SNHLY, CDR2 FYNNEI. V lost 7 bases to trimming and J lost 6 bases; unmatched junction nucleotides: 11. The CDR3 is made up of 14 amino acids. CDR3 loop: CASTQDREGREQYF. DNA of the CDR3: TGTGCCAGCACCCAGGACCGGGAGGGGCGCGAGCAGTACTTC.

The rearrangement links TRBV6-2 or TRBV6-3 to TRBJ2-1; 12 bases map to TRBD2. The CDR3 consists of 15 residues. The germline V gene has CDR1 MNHEY and CDR2 SVGEGT. Losses at the gene ends were 6 bases for V and 7 bases for J; bases not matched to a gene: 7. CDR3 protein: CASRPSGRARNEQFF. The CDR3 bases are TGTGCCAGCAGACCTAGCGGGAGGGCCAGAAATGAGCAGTTCTTC.

This clone is a singleton in its sample. The chain has TRBV5-4 and TRBJ2-7; no definite D call. The CDR3 has 15 amino acids. V was clipped by 0 bases and J by 6 bases, with 16 bases between them. Germline assignment: CDR1 SGHNT and CDR2 YYREEE (reference sequence). The CDR3 reads CASSLAAFKSGEQYF. CDR3 bases: TGTGCCAGCAGCTTGGCAGCCTTCAAATCAGGCGAGCAGTACTTC.

CDR3 region: CASRKLAGTYEQYF. The CDR3 coding sequence is TGTGCCAGCCGTAAACTAGCGGGAACCTACGAGCAGTACTTC. The chain recombines TRBV28 with TRBJ2-7; TRBD2 matches at 10 bases. This CDR3 is built from 14 residues. The germline gives CDR1 MDHEN, CDR2 SYDVKM. Trimming took 8 bases from V and 2 from J; bases not matched to a gene: 6.

This chain connects TRBV7-3 to TRBJ2-3; TRBD2 agrees at 10 bases. Germline V lookup: CDR1 SGHTA, CDR2 FQGTGA. The V and J ends lost 4 bases and 2 bases, in that order; junction bases with no gene match: 6. The CDR3 is made up of 16 amino acids. The DNA of the CDR3 is TGTGCCAGCAGCTCCGGAGCGGGGGGGTTCACAGATACGCAGTATTTT. Protein sequence: CASSSGAGGFTDTQYF.

The V and J genes are TRBV9 and TRBJ2-1; tentative D call: TRBD2 (6 bases). The V gene's germline CDR1 is SGDLS and CDR2 YYNGEE. The CDR3 totals 15 residues. V lost 0 bases, J lost 3 bases, and 10 bases lay in between. CDR3 nucleotides: TGTGCCAGCAGCGTAGGGAGGGAGTACTACAATGAGCAGTTCTTC. Translating it yields CASSVGREYYNEQFF.

This chain joins TRBV28 and TRBJ1-5, with D unresolved. Germline CDR1 and CDR2: MDHEN and SYDVKM. Trimming pared 0 bases from V and 4 bases from J, leaving 10 bases between. The CDR3 spans 15 residues. The CDR3 here is CASSLWSRSNQPQHF. The CDR3 region has the DNA TGTGCCAGCAGTTTATGGTCCAGGTCGAATCAGCCCCAGCATTTT.

This clone was seen once. The chain joins TRBV9 to TRBJ2-3, with 7 bases fitting TRBD2. V dropped 2 bases and J dropped 6; count of bases not matched to a gene: 15. The CDR3 runs 17 residues. Germline V CDR1 and CDR2: SGDLS, YYNGEE. The CDR3 region has the DNA TGTGCCAGCAGCGTCGGTTCTAGCGGACACGGGGGGGATACGCAGTATTTT. The encoded protein is CASSVGSSGHGGDTQYF.

CDR3 nucleotides: TGTGCCAGCAGCCAAGACCTCCTTTATGGCCGGGATTCTAACTATGGCTACACCTTC. This encodes CASSQDLLYGRDSNYGYTF. The chain combines TRBV3-1 (or the pseudogene TRBV3-2) with TRBJ1-2; D gene ambiguous. Trimming removed 0 bases from V and 0 bases from J, with 20 bases in between. The germline V gene has CDR1 LGHDT and CDR2 YNNKEL (reference sequence). CDR3 length: 19 amino acids.

The chain recombines TRBV7-2 with TRBJ2-7, with 7 bases lining up with TRBD1. This CDR3 is built from 15 residues. V lost 5 bases, J lost 0 bases, and 7 bases stayed unmatched. Germline loops: CDR1 SGHTA, CDR2 FQGNSA. CDR3 nucleotides: TGTGCCAGCAGCAGGTGGACAGGCAGCTCCTACGAGCAGTACTTC. Translated, it gives CASSRWTGSSYEQYF.

V usage is TRBV19 and J usage is TRBJ2-6, with D tentatively TRBD1 (6 bases). Germline CDR1 is LNHDA and CDR2 is SQIVND (reference sequence). V was clipped by 5 bases and J by 0 bases, with 14 bases between them. There are 17 residues in the CDR3. CDR3 sequence: CASSLSNRVSGANVLTF. In DNA form, the CDR3 reads TGTGCCAGTAGTCTCTCAAACAGGGTCTCTGGGGCCAACGTCCTGACTTTC.

This clone occurred many times. The V gene is TRBV10-3, the J gene TRBJ1-1; TRBD1 agrees at 9 bases. The CDR3 sequence is 13 residues long. The J segment lost 3 bases and the V segment lost 10 bases, leaving 6 bases of the junction unmatched. CDR1 is ENHRY, CDR2 SYGVKD, per germline. CDR3 amino acids: CASRDREYTEAFF. CDR3 nucleotide sequence: TGTGCCAGCAGGGACAGGGAATACACTGAAGCTTTCTTT.

The chain is built from TRBV3-1 (or the pseudogene TRBV3-2) and TRBJ1-2, with D possibly TRBD1 on 6 matching bases. The CDR3 is made up of 16 amino acids. V lost 5 bases to trimming and J lost 2 bases, with 18 bases between them. Per the germline V gene, CDR1 is LGHDT and CDR2 is YNNKEL (reference sequence). CDR3 loop: CASSSGVGAGNYGYTF. The CDR3 nucleotides read TGTGCCAGCAGCTCAGGGGTCGGGGCAGGGAACTATGGCTACACCTTC.

CDR3 in amino acids: CASSDSRGGGSPLHF. The CDR3 DNA is TGCGCCAGCAGTGATAGCCGAGGGGGTGGTTCACCCCTCCACTTT. This rearrangement joins TRBV10-2 to TRBJ1-6; D may be TRBD1 (6 bases). V lost 3 bases and J lost 9, with 15 bases in between. The CDR3 is made up of 15 amino acids. Germline-derived CDR1 and CDR2 are WSHSY and SAAADI.

The J gene is TRBJ2-4, the V gene TRBV12-3 or TRBV12-4; maybe TRBD1 (6 bases). The V gene lost 1 base and the J gene lost 9 bases, with 10 bases spanning the gap. This CDR3 region has 13 residues. The CDR3 loop is CASSLDRVGIQYF. The CDR3, as DNA: TGTGCCAGCAGTTTAGACAGGGTGGGCATTCAGTACTTC.

J is TRBJ1-3 and V is TRBV11-3, with D perhaps TRBD1 (6 bases). V was trimmed by 5 bases and J by 4 bases, leaving 9 bases between them. The germline V gene encodes CDR1 SGHNT and CDR2 YENEEA. This CDR3 is built from 13 residues. The CDR3 spells CASSEQGGNTIYF. DNA of the CDR3: TGTGCCAGCAGCGAACAGGGAGGAAACACCATATATTTT. Using reference TRBV11-3 and TRBJ1-3 for the parts outside the CDR3, the full variable domain is EAGVVQSPRYKIIEKKQPVAFWCNPISGHNTLYWYLQNLGQGPELLIRYENEEAVDDSQLPKDRFSAERLKGVDSTLKIQPAELGDSAVYLCASSEQGGNTIYFGEGSWLTVV.